This passage covers 23 T cell receptor beta chains from one sample sequenced in a study of blood T cells in healthy people across ages. The second PCR ran about 6 to 12 cycles with a sample-barcoded 5' primer and J-beta primers. A single record per CDR3 protein comes from TCRdb applying MiXCR to the 5' RACE reads. The sample holds about 930,000 distinct CDR3 sequences, just under 30% seen once. The sample was also linked to a second study, of T cells of mothers and their children.

Sequenced: blood. Receptors were obtained from a woman between 40 and 50 years old in good health.

This clonotype showed up just a few times. The gene calls are TRBV7-9 and TRBJ1-6; D gene unclear. CDR3 length: 10 amino acids. Germline V gene sequence: CDR1 SEHNR, CDR2 FQNEAQ (reference sequence). The V end was cut by 5 bases, the J end by 17 bases, with 10 bases between. The chain's CDR3 is CASSPPPFHF. The CDR3 coding sequence is TGTGCCAGCAGCCCCCCGCCTTTCCACTTT.

The gene calls are TRBV7-6 and TRBJ2-3; D gene ambiguous. The CDR3 covers 16 residues. The V gene lost 2 bases and the J gene lost 0 bases, with 12 bases spanning the gap. Germline assignment: CDR1 SGHVS and CDR2 FNYEAQ. CDR3 sequence reads: CASSLISGPSTDTQYF. Written as DNA, the CDR3 is TGTGCCAGCAGCTTAATCTCCGGGCCCAGCACAGATACGCAGTATTTT.

The count of this clonotype is one. The rearrangement links TRBV2 to TRBJ1-5, with D tentatively TRBD1 (5 bases). The germline CDR1 and CDR2 sequences are SNHLY and FYNNEI. The CDR3 contains 13 residues. V was clipped by 8 bases and J by 4 bases, with 12 bases between them. The CDR3 DNA follows: TGTGCCAGCTGCGGGGCAGAAAATCAGCCCCAGCATTTT. This codes for CASCGAENQPQHF.

This clonotype was found many times. V is TRBV20-1 and J is TRBJ1-1; D is ambiguous. There are 14 residues in the CDR3. V lost 0 bases and J lost 2, with 10 bases in between. Germline V gene sequence: CDR1 DFQATT, CDR2 SNEGSKA (reference sequence). CDR3 coding DNA: TGCAGTGCTAGAGATATAAACTTAAACACTGAAGCTTTCTTT. Residues: CSARDINLNTEAFF.

In its sample, this clonotype was seen a few times. The chain links TRBV2 to TRBJ2-5; a possible D gene is TRBD2 (7 bases). Germline V gene sequence: CDR1 SNHLY, CDR2 FYNNEI. CDR3 length: 17 residues. Trimming cost V 0 bases and J 5 bases, with 19 bases left between them. The CDR3 DNA reads as TGTGCCAGCAGTGAAGCTCCCACGGGGGGCAGGGAGGAGACCCAGTACTTC. This sequence encodes CASSEAPTGGREETQYF.

The CDR3 is CASSYDPGIQYF. The CDR3 coding sequence is TGTGCCAGCAGTTATGACCCGGGCATTCAGTACTTC. This sequence joins TRBV12-3 or TRBV12-4 and TRBJ2-4; D uncertain. The CDR3 length is 12 residues. Trimming took 4 bases from V and 9 from J, leaving 10 bases between them.

This clonotype was seen a handful of times. V and J are TRBV9 and TRBJ2-2; 9 bases are a match to TRBD2. From germline, CDR1 is SGDLS and CDR2 YYNGEE. The V and J ends lost 3 bases and 7 bases, in that order; junction bases with no gene match: 16. The CDR3 runs to 18 residues. CDR3 region: CASSAQLRAGGPFGELFF. CDR3 DNA sequence: TGTGCCAGCAGCGCCCAACTGCGAGCGGGGGGCCCTTTCGGGGAGCTGTTTTTT.

The chain uses TRBV7-9 and TRBJ1-4; D uncertain. CDR1 and CDR2 from the germline V gene are SEHNR and FQNEAQ (reference sequence). This CDR3 has 16 amino acids. Deletions cut 6 bases from V and 0 bases from J, with 14 bases between. CDR3 in amino acids: CASSPTRISTNEKLFF. The CDR3 region has the DNA TGTGCCAGCAGTCCAACCAGGATTTCAACTAATGAAAAACTGTTTTTT.

This clonotype was detected many times. The genes are TRBV6-5 and TRBJ2-4; D call uncertain. There are 14 residues in the CDR3. V lost 6 bases, J lost 0 bases, and 9 bases lay in between. Germline CDR1 is MNHEY and CDR2 is SVGAGI. CDR3 loop: CASSSVGAKNIQYF. Written as DNA, the CDR3 is TGTGCCAGCAGCAGCGTCGGAGCCAAAAACATTCAGTACTTC.

This clonotype was detected a few times. The J gene is TRBJ2-7, the V gene TRBV7-2; 8 bases are shared with TRBD1. Germline loops: CDR1 SGHTA, CDR2 FQGNSA. This CDR3 contains 15 residues. V shed 3 bases, J shed 2 bases, and the junction held 6 bases outside the gene matches. As DNA, the CDR3 is TGTGCCAGCAGCTTTTTCCAGGGGGCCGCCTACGAGCAGTACTTC. Its protein product is CASSFFQGAAYEQYF.

The chain carries TRBV11-2 and TRBJ1-1, with D perhaps matching TRBD1 (6 bases). CDR1 and CDR2 from the germline V gene are SGHAT and FQNNGV. The V and J ends lost 3 bases and 5 bases respectively, with 34 bases between them. The CDR3 is 21 amino acids. CDR3 in amino acids: CASSFPIRGRQVLTFKTEAFF. The CDR3 DNA is TGTGCCAGCAGCTTCCCTATTAGGGGTAGACAGGTTCTTACCTTCAAGACTGAAGCTTTCTTT.

This clonotype occurred a few times. The chain links TRBV10-3 to TRBJ2-3; TRBD1 or TRBD2 may be the D gene (5 bases each). With 3 bases removed from V and 3 bases from J, the gap between germline ends came to 13 bases. CDR1 and CDR2 (germline): ENHRY, SYGVKD. The CDR3 contains 15 residues. The DNA for the CDR3 is TGTGCCATCAGTGATCACGGGGACCGAACAGATACGCAGTATTTT. It codes for CAISDHGDRTDTQYF.

This clonotype has only a few counts. The J gene is TRBJ2-1, the V gene TRBV9; 10 bases agree with TRBD2. The CDR3 totals 16 residues. J lost 5 bases, V lost 6 bases, and 11 bases had no gene match. From germline, CDR1 is SGDLS and CDR2 YYNGEE. Here the CDR3 DNA reads TGTGCCAGCACCAAAGATCGGCTAGCGGGGGACAATGAGCAGTTCTTC. Translated, it gives CASTKDRLAGDNEQFF.

Details on this clonotype: The junction departs from germline at one end; a sequencing error may be responsible. The chain recombines TRBV7-3 with TRBJ1-1, with 7 bases matching TRBD1. The CDR3 consists of 15 residues. CDR1 is SGHTA and CDR2 is FQGTGA in the germline V gene. The DNA for the CDR3 is TGTGCCAGCAGCCTACAGGGGCTGAAGAACACTGAAGCGTTCTTT. Translated: CASSLQGLKNTEAFF.

This clonotype was detected a few times. The junction shows a germline mismatch at one end, possibly a read error. The chain recombines TRBV7-7 with TRBJ2-1; D may be TRBD1 (5 bases). This CDR3 is 16 amino acids long. CDR1 is SSHAT, CDR2 FNYEAQ, per germline (reference sequence). The CDR3 bases are TGTGCTAGCAGCTTAGGGGTCCCGGTTGGGGCCAATGAGCAGTTCTTC. Its protein is CASSLGVPVGANEQFF.

This clonotype was seen repeatedly, ten times or more. The chain couples TRBV3-1 to TRBJ2-7, with D unresolved. Germline V gene lookup returns CDR1 LGHDT and CDR2 YNNKEL (reference sequence). Trimming took off 0 bases at V and 9 bases at J, with 9 bases between the two ends. This CDR3 comprises 12 residues. The CDR3 loop reads CASSQDLTGQYF. The DNA for the CDR3 is TGTGCCAGCAGCCAAGATCTAACGGGGCAGTACTTC.

This rearrangement joins TRBV5-1 to TRBJ2-1; 10 nucleotides agree with TRBD2. The J segment lost 1 base and the V segment lost 2 bases, leaving 6 bases of the junction unmatched. CDR3 size: 17 residues. CDR1 is SGHRS, CDR2 YFSETQ, per germline. The DNA for the CDR3 is TGCGCCAGCAGCTTTGCTAGCGGGGGCCGATCCTACAATGAGCAGTTCTTC. It codes for CASSFASGGRSYNEQFF.

Only a few counts were recorded for this clonotype. This chain connects TRBV10-3 to TRBJ2-7; D remains unclear. The CDR3 spans 15 residues. Germline values: CDR1 ENHRY, CDR2 SYGVKD. Trimming removed 0 bases from V and 3 bases from J, with 12 bases in between. CDR3 sequence: CAISESGYSGYEQYF. The CDR3 nucleotides are TGTGCCATCAGTGAGTCTGGGTATTCCGGCTACGAGCAGTACTTC.

V gene TRBV29-1 combines with J gene TRBJ1-1; the D gene is possibly TRBD1 (5 bases). Germline-derived CDR1 and CDR2 are SQVTM and ANQGSEA. The CDR3 consists of 15 residues. The V and J ends lost 6 bases and 1 base respectively, with 18 bases between them. In DNA, the CDR3 is TGCAGCGTCCCAACGATTAGGGGTCCGAACACTGAAGCTTTCTTT. It yields the protein CSVPTIRGPNTEAFF.

This sequence joins TRBV7-6 and TRBJ2-2, with a possible D match to TRBD2 (6 bases). Germline CDR1 is SGHVS and CDR2 is FNYEAQ. V gave up 5 bases and J gave up 3 bases, with 13 bases separating them. The CDR3 consists of 15 residues. CDR3 DNA sequence: TGTGCCAGCAGCCTGCCGGGAGAGGACACCGGGGAGCTGTTTTTT. Residues: CASSLPGEDTGELFF.

This chain links TRBV9 with TRBJ2-2; a weak D match, TRBD1 (6 bases). The V gene lost 1 base and the J gene lost 2 bases, with 9 bases spanning the gap. The germline CDR1 and CDR2 sequences are SGDLS and YYNGEE. This CDR3 has 15 amino acids. Here the CDR3 reads CASSVHRANTGELFF. CDR3 in DNA: TGTGCCAGCAGCGTACACAGGGCCAACACCGGGGAGCTGTTTTTT. Supplemented by reference TRBV9 and TRBJ2-2, the full variable domain reads DSGVTQTPKHLITATGQRVTLRCSPRSGDLSVYWYQQSLDQGLQFLIQYYNGEERAKGNILERFSAQQFPDLHSELNLSSLELGDSALYFCASSVHRANTGELFFGEGSRLTVL.

Details on this clonotype: A read error may produce the germline difference seen at one junction end. This chain joins TRBV7-2 and TRBJ1-1, with 9 bases lining up with TRBD1. Per the germline V gene, CDR1 is SGHTA and CDR2 is FQGNSA. The CDR3 totals 15 residues. The CDR3 sequence: CASSLHTGTGSEAFF. CDR3 bases: TGTGCCAGCAGCTTACACACCGGGACAGGGTCTGAAGCCTTCTTT.

On this clonotype itself: One junction end disagrees with the germline gene, perhaps due to a read error. The CDR3 bases are TGTGCCAGCAGCTTAGGAAGACAGATCAACAATGGGCAGTTCTTC. Translated: CASSLGRQINNGQFF. The J gene is TRBJ2-1, the V gene TRBV7-8; D may be TRBD1 (5 bases). The CDR3 covers 15 residues. Germline V gives CDR1 SGHVS, CDR2 FQNEAQ.